Presented here are 31 T cell receptor beta chains from one specimen sequenced in a study of response to subunit inactivated influenza vaccine. TCRdb re-called the RT-PCR reads with MiXCR, one entry per CDR3 protein. The sample has about half a million distinct CDR3 sequences, roughly 25% seen once. This specimen consisted of CD4+ T cells sorted from PBMCs, obtained less than 6 days after vaccination. These receptors all stem from a man aged 50 to 59 who received an inactivated influenza vaccine.

This chain links TRBV20-1 with TRBJ1-6; D is unresolved. This CDR3 is built from 12 residues. Between the trimmed V and J ends, which lost 2 bases and 4 bases, there was a span of 3 bases. Germline-derived CDR1 and CDR2 are DFQATT and SNEGSKA (reference sequence). CDR3 region: CSARIYNSPLHF. DNA for the CDR3: TGCAGTGCTAGAATTTATAATTCACCCCTCCACTTT.

Only a few counts were recorded for this clonotype. The chain couples TRBV29-1 to TRBJ2-7; D might be TRBD1 or TRBD2, each matching 5 bases. Per the germline V gene, CDR1 is SQVTM and CDR2 is ANQGSEA. This CDR3 region has 13 residues. The V and J ends lost 2 bases and 6 bases respectively, with 14 bases between them. The CDR3 reads CSVEYGTRGEQYF. For the CDR3, the DNA is TGCAGCGTTGAATACGGGACGAGGGGCGAGCAGTACTTC.

This clonotype was recorded a few times. One end of the junction does not line up with germline, which may come from a read error. V usage is TRBV20-1 and J usage is TRBJ2-5; the D gene is possibly TRBD2 (6 bases). This CDR3 has 13 residues. Germline V CDR1 and CDR2: DFQATT, SNEGSKA (reference sequence). The CDR3 here is CSAYPGLQENQYF. Here the CDR3 DNA reads TGCAGTGCTTACCCGGGACTCCAAGAGAACCAGTACTTC.

The genes are TRBV7-9 and TRBJ2-2; D ambiguous. Germline values: CDR1 SEHNR, CDR2 FQNEAQ (reference sequence). This CDR3 is 14 amino acids long. Trimming removed 3 bases from V and 5 bases from J, with 10 bases in between. The CDR3 nucleotides read TGTGCCAGCAGCTTTGACGGACCTACCGGGGAGCTGTTTTTT. It specifies CASSFDGPTGELFF.

There are a few counts of this clonotype. The chain is built from TRBV6-2 or TRBV6-3 and TRBJ2-2; TRBD2 matches at 9 bases. The ends lost 5 bases at V and 5 bases at J; junction bases unmatched: 6. Per germline, CDR1 MNHEY and CDR2 SVGEGT. CDR3 length: 15 residues. Written as DNA, the CDR3 is TGTGCCAGCAGTATACTAGCGGGCTCTACCGGGGAGCTGTTTTTT. This translates into CASSILAGSTGELFF.

CDR3 residues: CASSLDWGQSTDTQYF. The CDR3 DNA follows: TGTGCCAGCAGCTTGGATTGGGGACAGAGCACAGATACGCAGTATTTT. The chain recombines TRBV5-5 with TRBJ2-3; the match to TRBD1 covers 7 bases. Per germline, CDR1 SGHKS and CDR2 YYEKEE (reference sequence). This CDR3 contains 16 residues. V shed 0 bases and J 0 bases; nucleotides not matched to a gene: 4.

This clonotype was counted a few times. One end of the junction fails to match germline, which may point to a read error. The chain joins TRBV6-1 to TRBJ2-7; the match to TRBD1 covers 7 bases. Germline CDR1 is MNHNS and CDR2 is SASEGT. This CDR3 region has 14 residues. The CDR3 region has the DNA TGTGCCAGCAGCCGGACGGGACAGACCTACGAGCAGTACTTT. Protein: CASSRTGQTYEQYF.

The genes are TRBV12-3 or TRBV12-4 and TRBJ2-3; 8 nucleotides match TRBD2. With 3 bases clipped from V and 0 bases from J, the junction kept 5 bases outside the gene matches. The CDR3 has 16 residues. CDR3 sequence (DNA): TGTGCCAGCAGTTTTTATGCGGGAGGTAGCACAGATACGCAGTATTTT. Its protein product is CASSFYAGGSTDTQYF.

This chain joins TRBV7-2 and TRBJ1-2, with TRBD1 matching over 7 bases. The germline V gene encodes CDR1 SGHTA and CDR2 FQGNSA. This CDR3 contains 15 residues. The J segment lost 6 bases and the V segment lost 2 bases, leaving 9 bases of the junction unmatched. CDR3 DNA sequence: TGTGCCAGCAGCTTACCGACAGGGATAAGAGATGGCTACACCTTC. The encoded protein is CASSLPTGIRDGYTF.

This clonotype appeared a few times. The V gene is TRBV20-1, the J gene TRBJ1-4; D possibly corresponds to TRBD1 (5 bases). CDR3 length: 15 residues. CDR1 and CDR2 from the germline V gene are DFQATT and SNEGSKA (reference sequence). V dropped 3 bases and J dropped 0 bases, with 11 bases sitting between them. The CDR3 loop is CSASLTEATNEKLFF. CDR3 sequence (DNA): TGCAGTGCTAGCTTGACAGAAGCAACTAATGAAAAACTGTTTTTT.

This clonotype was observed many times. The V call is TRBV7-2, the J call TRBJ1-1; no clear D. Per the germline V gene, CDR1 is SGHTA and CDR2 is FQGNSA. The CDR3 spans 15 residues. V was shortened by 3 bases and J by 2 bases, with 13 bases between the two germline ends. CDR3 coding DNA: TGTGCCAGCAGCTTTTGGGCCAGCCAAAACACTGAAGCTTTCTTT. It yields the protein CASSFWASQNTEAFF.

J is TRBJ2-1 and V is TRBV3-1, with a tentative D call TRBD1 (5 bases). V gave up 3 bases and J gave up 1 base, with 7 bases separating them. Germline assignment: CDR1 LGHDT and CDR2 YNNKEL (reference sequence). The CDR3 sequence is 14 residues long. The CDR3, as DNA: TGTGCCAGCAGCCACAGGGATTCCTACAATGAGCAGTTCTTC. It encodes CASSHRDSYNEQFF.

This clonotype was counted once. V usage is TRBV6-2 or TRBV6-3 and J usage is TRBJ2-1; 9 bases align to TRBD2. This CDR3 has 18 residues. V dropped 4 bases and J dropped 7; count of bases not matched to a gene: 17. Germline-derived CDR1 and CDR2 are MNHEY and SVGEGT. Here the CDR3 DNA reads TGTGCCAGCAGTTTCCTTAACGGCGGGAGGGGAATGCGGAATGAGCAGTTCTTC. Translated: CASSFLNGGRGMRNEQFF.

This clonotype was observed a few times. This sequence may be a read error, since a much larger clone differs from it by one base. The chain has TRBV7-9 and TRBJ1-1; D ambiguous. The CDR3 runs 14 residues. The V end was cut by 1 base, the J end by 0 bases, with 6 bases between. CDR1 and CDR2 (germline): SEHNR, FQNEAQ (reference sequence). CDR3 residues: CASSLEQMNTEAFF. CDR3 in DNA: TGTGCCAGCAGCTTAGAACAGATGAACACTGAAGCTTTCTTT.

The rearrangement links TRBV7-6 to TRBJ2-7; 7 nucleotides line up with TRBD1. J lost 2 bases, V lost 5 bases, and 9 bases had no gene match. Germline assignment: CDR1 SGHVS and CDR2 FNYEAQ. The CDR3 has 15 residues. CDR3 residues: CASSTADRQTYEQYF. The CDR3 DNA reads as TGTGCCAGCAGCACTGCGGACAGGCAGACCTACGAGCAGTACTTC.

In its sample, this clonotype was seen many times. The chain links TRBV29-1 to TRBJ2-2; TRBD1 or TRBD2 may be the D gene (6 bases each). The CDR3 extends over 16 amino acids. In germline, CDR1 is SQVTM, CDR2 ANQGSEA. V was clipped by 4 bases and J by 4 bases, with 19 bases between them. CDR3 sequence: CSVGTFGGGITGELFF. The DNA of the CDR3 is TGCAGCGTTGGGACTTTTGGAGGGGGTATCACCGGGGAGCTGTTTTTT.

This clonotype was recorded a few times. The chain couples TRBV30 to TRBJ1-5, with D perhaps matching TRBD1 (6 bases). The CDR3 is 13 amino acids. Deletions cut 5 bases from V and 7 bases from J, with 15 bases between. In germline, CDR1 is GTSNPN, CDR2 SVGIG (reference sequence). The CDR3 reads CAWEQGGGQPQHF. The CDR3 coding sequence is TGTGCCTGGGAACAGGGAGGAGGGCAGCCCCAGCATTTT.

This clonotype was recorded a few times. One end of the junction varies from germline; a read error may be responsible. This chain joins TRBV15 and TRBJ2-1; D gene unclear. The CDR3 sequence is 13 residues long. The germline gives CDR1 LNHNV, CDR2 YYDKDF (reference sequence). The CDR3 spells CATSREIPGWVTF. The CDR3 coding sequence is TGTGCCACCAGCAGAGAAATACCCGGCTGGGTGACTTTC. Complete variable domain (other parts from reference TRBV15 and TRBJ2-1): DAMVIQNPRYQVTQFGKPVTLSCSQTLNHNVMYWYQQKSSQAPKLLFHYYDKDFNNEADTPDNFQSRRPNTSFCFLDIRSPGLGDTAMYLCATSREIPGWVTFGPGTRLTVL.

There are a few counts of this clonotype. The gene calls are TRBV7-2 and TRBJ2-1; the match to TRBD1 covers 8 bases. Germline V gene lookup returns CDR1 SGHTA and CDR2 FQGNSA. Unmatched junction bases numbered 15, after V lost 6 bases and J lost 8 bases. This CDR3 comprises 16 residues. CDR3 sequence reads: CASRRRALQGGHEQFF. As DNA, the CDR3 is TGTGCCAGCAGACGTCGAGCTTTACAGGGGGGCCATGAGCAGTTCTTC.

This clonotype was picked up many times. The genes are TRBV11-2 and TRBJ2-7; D not certain. The CDR3 has 14 amino acids. Germline CDR1 SGHAT, CDR2 FQNNGV. V was trimmed by 7 bases and J by 4 bases, leaving 17 bases between them. CDR3 amino acids: CASTLPGSGYEQYF. The CDR3 DNA reads as TGTGCCAGCACCCTACCGGGTTCTGGTTACGAGCAGTACTTC.

This rearrangement joins TRBV6-1 to TRBJ1-3; D remains unclear. The V gene's germline CDR1 is MNHNS and CDR2 SASEGT. This CDR3 region has 15 residues. V shed 0 bases and J shed 0 bases, with 6 bases lying between them. The CDR3 here is CASSEAGNSGNTIYF. The CDR3 DNA sequence: TGTGCCAGCAGTGAAGCAGGCAACTCTGGAAACACCATATATTTT.

The J gene is TRBJ2-1, the V gene TRBV7-2; the D is unclear. Between the trimmed V and J ends, which lost 5 bases and 7 bases, there was a span of 24 bases. CDR1 SGHTA and CDR2 FQGNSA come from the germline V gene. The CDR3 totals 17 residues. CDR3 region: CASSLVWRGSLPNEQFF. The CDR3 nucleotides read TGTGCCAGCAGCCTCGTATGGAGAGGAAGCCTACCGAATGAGCAGTTCTTC.

The DNA of the CDR3 is TGTGCCAGCAGCCAAGATCAGAGCCGTTATCAGCCCCAGCATTTT. Protein: CASSQDQSRYQPQHF. V is TRBV4-2 and J is TRBJ1-5, with D unclear. The V gene's germline CDR1 is LGHNA and CDR2 YNFKEQ. Trimming took off 0 bases at V and 5 bases at J, with 11 bases between the two ends. The CDR3 contains 15 residues.

The chain carries TRBV18 and TRBJ2-3, with D perhaps TRBD2 (6 bases). V lost 3 bases and J lost 2, with 12 bases in between. CDR1 KGHSH and CDR2 LQKENI come from the germline V gene. This CDR3 spans 15 amino acids. The CDR3 nucleotides are TGTGCCAGCTCACCCACGGGACTTAACACAGATACGCAGTATTTT. Its protein product is CASSPTGLNTDTQYF. The whole variable domain, remainder taken from reference TRBV18 and TRBJ2-3, is NAGVMQNPRHLVRRRGQEARLRCSPMKGHSHVYWYRQLPEEGLKFMVYLQKENIIDESGMPKERFSAEFPKEGPSILRIQQVVRGDSAAYFCASSPTGLNTDTQYFGPGTRLTVL.

The chain recombines TRBV29-1 with TRBJ2-3; tentatively, D is TRBD2 (6 bases). This CDR3 region has 13 residues. Germline lookup yields CDR1 SQVTM and CDR2 ANQGSEA. Trimming removed 6 bases at V and 1 base at J, with 11 bases between. The CDR3 bases are TGCAGCGTGGAGGGAGTAGGCACAGATACGCAGTATTTT. It codes for CSVEGVGTDTQYF.

The chain combines TRBV10-3 with TRBJ2-7; 14 nucleotides align to TRBD2. The germline gives CDR1 ENHRY, CDR2 SYGVKD. V gave up 4 bases and J gave up 0 bases; unmatched junction bases: 8. The CDR3 contains 18 residues. CDR3 in DNA: TGTGCCATCAGTGCCGGACTAGCGGGAGGTACGAGCTCCTACGAGCAGTACTTC. As protein: CAISAGLAGGTSSYEQYF.

This clonotype has only a few counts. This chain links TRBV20-1 with TRBJ2-7, with TRBD2 matching 9 bases. The V gene's germline CDR1 is DFQATT and CDR2 SNEGSKA (reference sequence). The CDR3 runs to 13 residues. The V gene end was trimmed by 5 bases and the J gene end by 4 bases; junction bases not matched to a gene: 6. CDR3 nucleotides: TGCAGTGCTCGACTTAGCGGGAGATACGAGCAGTACTTC. This encodes CSARLSGRYEQYF.

This clonotype was counted at least ten times. This chain uses TRBV5-1 with TRBJ1-5; TRBD1 aligns across 7 bases. Trimming removed 0 bases from V and 4 bases from J; junction bases left unmatched: 1. From germline, CDR1 is SGHRS and CDR2 YFSETQ. CDR3 size: 14 residues. In nucleotides, the CDR3 is TGCGCCAGCAGCTTGGGGGACAGAAATCAGCCCCAGCATTTT. Its protein is CASSLGDRNQPQHF. Supplemented by reference TRBV5-1 and TRBJ1-5, the full variable domain reads KAGVTQTPRYLIKTRGQQVTLSCSPISGHRSVSWYQQTPGQGLQFLFEYFSETQRNKGNFPGRFSGRQFSNSRSEMNVSTLELGDSALYLCASSLGDRNQPQHFGDGTRLSIL.

This clonotype came up a few times. The genes are TRBV7-2 and TRBJ1-2, with D unclear. The V and J ends lost 4 bases and 6 bases respectively, with 12 bases between them. Germline V gives CDR1 SGHTA, CDR2 FQGNSA. The CDR3 runs 13 residues. Here the CDR3 DNA reads TGTGCCAGCAGCTCCTTTGGGAGGGATGGCTACACCTTC. As protein: CASSSFGRDGYTF.

A few counts support this clonotype. This rearrangement joins TRBV7-3 to TRBJ1-1; possibly TRBD1 for D (5 bases). Germline loops: CDR1 SGHTA, CDR2 FQGTGA. The germline V and J ends were trimmed by 0 bases and 3 bases, with 14 bases remaining between them. The CDR3 extends over 16 amino acids. The CDR3 bases are TGTGCCAGCAGCTTAACGGGAGCCCCGGGGGACACTGAAGCTTTCTTT. As protein: CASSLTGAPGDTEAFF.

This chain uses TRBV7-8 with TRBJ1-1, with a possible D match to TRBD1 (6 bases). Germline V gene data show CDR1 as SGHVS and CDR2 as FQNEAQ. The CDR3 has 16 residues. Trimming removed 3 bases from V and 2 bases from J, with 16 bases in between. CDR3: CASSLPGVGENTEAFF. CDR3 sequence (DNA): TGTGCCAGCAGCTTGCCAGGGGTCGGGGAAAACACTGAAGCTTTCTTT. Based on the CDR3 plus reference TRBV7-8 and TRBJ1-1, the full variable domain is GAGVSQSPRYKVAKRGQDVALRCDPISGHVSLFWYQQALGQGPEFLTYFQNEAQLDKSGLPSDRFFAERPEGSVSTLKIQRTQQEDSAVYLCASSLPGVGENTEAFFGQGTRLTVV.